Reported below is one T cell receptor (beta chain). This CDR3 is built from 14 residues. Losses at the gene ends were 2 bases for V and 11 bases for J; bases not matched to a gene: 8. Germline CDR1 MDHEN, CDR2 SYDVKM. These data are taken from a study of blood T cell repertoires in COVID-19. Across the study: COVID-19 samples, acute and convalescent, were from the United States, Italy and Spain. Nucleic acid was either cDNA or gDNA, and it came from T cells, B-cell-depleted T cells, or PBMCs.

Per the authors' pipeline: By means of reference gene primer amplification, nucleated cell counts were estimated. This table comes from immunoSEQ multiplex PCR, and its TCRdb copy is limited to in-frame clones, with some not included. V, J and clone size are taken as reported in that table, and D and trimming were inferred from the DNA itself. The data show approximately 89,000 clones, roughly 80% seen once. The sequence came from a human donor in a cohort sampled during active COVID-19. This chain links TRBV28 with TRBJ1-2, with 10 bases matching TRBD1. The sequencing sample was made of peripheral blood. The CDR3: CASSLGTGVVGYTF. The DNA of the CDR3 is TGTGCCAGCAGTTTAGGGACAGGGGTAGTAGGGTACACCTTC.